This T cell receptor beta chain was sequenced in a study of control samples from healthy donors and cancer patients. Sequencing was performed with immunoSEQ multiplex PCR; in TCRdb, only in-frame clones are kept and a portion is missing. The sample has 100,000 to 150,000 clones; around 87% are singletons. Germline trimming cut 5 bases from V and 7 bases from J; bases unmatched to any gene: 8. Per germline, CDR1 SEHNR and CDR2 FQNEAQ (reference sequence). CDR3 length equals 14 residues. This receptor was obtained from a man aged 55 to 70 in good health. The specimen was blood. The chain links TRBV7-9 to TRBJ2-5; 9 positions agree with TRBD1. The CDR3 nucleotides read TGTGCCAGCAGCCTGACAGGGGGATTAGGGACCCAGTACTTC. Translating it yields CASSLTGGLGTQYF.